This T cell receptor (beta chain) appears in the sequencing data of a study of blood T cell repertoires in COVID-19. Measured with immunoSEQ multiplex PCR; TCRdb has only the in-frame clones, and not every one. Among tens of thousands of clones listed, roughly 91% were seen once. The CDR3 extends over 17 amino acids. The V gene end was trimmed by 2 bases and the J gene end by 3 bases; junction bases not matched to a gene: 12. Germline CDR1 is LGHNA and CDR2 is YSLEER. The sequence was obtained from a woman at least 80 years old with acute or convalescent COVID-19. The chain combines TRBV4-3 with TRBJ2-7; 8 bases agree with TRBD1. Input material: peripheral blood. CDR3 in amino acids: CASSQQARDRSIYEQYF. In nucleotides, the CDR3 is TGCGCCAGCAGCCAACAAGCCCGGGACAGGTCAATCTACGAGCAGTACTTC.